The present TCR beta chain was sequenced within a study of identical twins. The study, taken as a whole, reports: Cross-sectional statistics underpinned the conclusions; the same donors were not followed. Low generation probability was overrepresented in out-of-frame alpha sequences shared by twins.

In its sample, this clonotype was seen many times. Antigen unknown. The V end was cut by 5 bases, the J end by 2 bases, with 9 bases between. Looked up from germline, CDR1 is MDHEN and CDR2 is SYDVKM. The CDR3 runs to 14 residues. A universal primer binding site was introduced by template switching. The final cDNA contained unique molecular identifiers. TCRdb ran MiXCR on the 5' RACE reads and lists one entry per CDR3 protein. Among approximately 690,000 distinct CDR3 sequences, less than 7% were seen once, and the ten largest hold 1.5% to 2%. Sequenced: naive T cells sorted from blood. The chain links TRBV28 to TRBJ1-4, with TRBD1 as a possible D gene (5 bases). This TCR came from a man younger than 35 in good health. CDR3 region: CASSEGWTNEKLFF. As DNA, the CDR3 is TGTGCCAGCAGTGAGGGGTGGACTAATGAAAAACTGTTTTTT.